These T cell receptor beta chains were read from a single sample in a study of CD8+ T cells in alopecia areata. TCRdb's copy holds only in-frame clones and misses some; the assay was immunoSEQ multiplex PCR. The sample has fewer than 250,000 clones; roughly 40% are singletons. Material: CD4+ T cells sorted from blood, obtained at approximately week 36, from a patient treated with tofacitinib. These receptors were collected from a human donor with alopecia areata. The CDR3 runs from the conserved cysteine through the conserved F or W. The D gene is left open where the match is weak. Size is omitted from some rows. Given values are once, few, many or a class for expanded clones.

CDR3 protein	CDR3 DNA	clone size	D gene	J gene	V gene
CASSPSPRGNYGYTF	TGTGCCAGCAGTCCCTCCCCCAGGGGGAACTATGGCTACACCTTC	many	TRBD1	TRBJ1-2	TRBV28
CSVEDGRYEQYF	TGCAGCGTTGAAGATGGCAGGTACGAGCAGTACTTC	few	NA	TRBJ2-7	TRBV29-1
CASSIARSNTGELFF	TGTGCCAGTAGTATAGCTCGGTCCAACACCGGGGAGCTGTTTTTT	NA	NA	TRBJ2-2	TRBV19
CSVFAGLTIYF	TGCAGCGTCTTCGCAGGGTTAACCATATATTTT	few	NA	TRBJ1-3	TRBV29-1
CACGGGVGYTF	TGTGCCTGCGGTGGGGGGGTTGGCTACACCTTC	NA	NA	TRBJ1-2	TRBV30
CARTHSTSFHEQYF	TGTGCCCGAACCCATTCGACTAGTTTTCACGAGCAGTACTTC	NA	NA	TRBJ2-7	TRBV27
CASSQDVGYSGGYTF	TGTGCCAGCAGCCAAGATGTAGGATATTCCGGCGGCTACACCTTC	NA	NA	TRBJ1-2	TRBV4-2
CASSTVAGTYEQYF	TGTGCCAGTAGTACCGTGGCGGGGACCTACGAGCAGTACTTC	few	NA	TRBJ2-7	TRBV19
CASSEEQGSQPQHF	TGTGCCAGCAGTGAAGAGCAGGGCAGCCAGCCCCAGCATTTT	NA	NA	TRBJ1-5	TRBV2
CATGQGTDTQYF	TGTGCCACAGGACAGGGAACAGATACGCAGTATTTT	NA	TRBD1	TRBJ2-3	TRBV2
CASSPGSYEQYF	TGCGCCAGCAGCCCGGGCTCCTACGAGCAGTACTTC	NA	NA	TRBJ2-7	TRBV5-1
CASSQSGGQGLNEKLFF	TGCGCCAGCAGTCAATCGGGGGGACAGGGACTTAATGAAAAACTGTTTTTT	few	TRBD1	TRBJ1-4	TRBV23-1
CASRSGTGGPDTQYF	TGTGCCAGCAGATCCGGGACAGGGGGCCCAGATACGCAGTATTTT	NA	TRBD1	TRBJ2-3	TRBV5-4
CASSAGTGYYNEQFF	TGTGCCAGCAGCGCAGGGACAGGTTACTACAATGAGCAGTTCTTC	NA	TRBD1	TRBJ2-1	TRBV9
CSPFVTGGLGGTSGRGTDTQYF	TGCAGCCCCTTTGTAACAGGGGGACTCGGAGGGACTAGCGGGAGGGGCACAGATACGCAGTATTTT	NA	TRBD2	TRBJ2-3	TRBV29-1
CAISERNEQFF	TGTGCCATCAGTGAGCGGAATGAGCAGTTCTTC	few	NA	TRBJ2-1	TRBV10-3
CASSEYDRIFSGNTIYF	TGTGCCAGCAGTGAATATGACAGAATCTTCTCTGGAAACACCATATATTTT	NA	NA	TRBJ1-3	TRBV2
CASSELRGANVLTF	TGTGCCAGCAGTGAATTACGGGGGGCCAACGTCCTGACTTTC	NA	NA	TRBJ2-6	TRBV6-1